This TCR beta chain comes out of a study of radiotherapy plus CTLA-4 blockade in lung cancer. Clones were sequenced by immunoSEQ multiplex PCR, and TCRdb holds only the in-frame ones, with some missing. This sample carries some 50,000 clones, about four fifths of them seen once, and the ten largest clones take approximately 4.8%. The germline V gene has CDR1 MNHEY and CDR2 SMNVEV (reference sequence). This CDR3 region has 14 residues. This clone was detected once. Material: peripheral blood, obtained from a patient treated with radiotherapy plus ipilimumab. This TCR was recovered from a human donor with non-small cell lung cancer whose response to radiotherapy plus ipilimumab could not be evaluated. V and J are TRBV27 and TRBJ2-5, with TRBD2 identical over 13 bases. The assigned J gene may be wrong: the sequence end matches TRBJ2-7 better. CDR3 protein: CASSWTSGSLEQYF. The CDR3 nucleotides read TGTGCCAGCAGTTGGACTAGCGGGAGCCTCGAGCAGTACTTC.